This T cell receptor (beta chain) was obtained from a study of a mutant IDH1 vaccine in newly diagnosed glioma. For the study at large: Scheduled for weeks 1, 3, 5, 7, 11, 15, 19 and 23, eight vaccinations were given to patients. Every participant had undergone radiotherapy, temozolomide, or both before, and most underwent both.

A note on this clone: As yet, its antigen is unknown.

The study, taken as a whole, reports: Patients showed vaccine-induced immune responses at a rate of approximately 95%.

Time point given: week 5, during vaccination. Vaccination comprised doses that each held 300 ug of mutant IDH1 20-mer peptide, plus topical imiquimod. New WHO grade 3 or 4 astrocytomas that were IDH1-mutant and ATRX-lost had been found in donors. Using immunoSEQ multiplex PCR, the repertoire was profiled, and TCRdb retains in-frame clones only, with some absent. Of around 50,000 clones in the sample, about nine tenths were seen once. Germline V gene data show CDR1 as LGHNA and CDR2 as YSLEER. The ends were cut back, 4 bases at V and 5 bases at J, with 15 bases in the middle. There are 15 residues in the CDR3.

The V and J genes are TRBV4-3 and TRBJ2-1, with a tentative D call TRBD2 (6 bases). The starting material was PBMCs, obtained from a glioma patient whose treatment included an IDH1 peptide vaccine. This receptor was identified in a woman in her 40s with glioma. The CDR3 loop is CASSPGLLPNNEQFF. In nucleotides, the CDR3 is TGCGCCAGCAGCCCGGGACTTCTCCCTAACAATGAGCAGTTCTTC.